The present T cell receptor (beta chain) was sequenced within a study of blood T cell repertoires in COVID-19. Study information: Specimens from acute and convalescent COVID-19 originated in the United States, Italy and Spain. Nucleic acid was either cDNA or gDNA, and it came from T cells, B-cell-depleted T cells, or PBMCs.

The germline gives CDR1 KGHDR, CDR2 SFDVKD. The CDR3 contains 16 residues. The junction had 9 bases not matched to a gene; V was cut back by 3 bases and J by 10 bases. Original processing notes: Estimated nucleated cell counts came from reference gene primer amplification. Using immunoSEQ multiplex PCR, the repertoire was profiled, and TCRdb retains in-frame clones only, with some absent. V and J calls plus clone size are reproduced from that table; the DNA served to infer D and trimming. The sample includes about 300,000 clones, 85% to 90% of them seen just once. One Seattle source followed patients from active infection through their disease course.

V is TRBV24-1 and J is TRBJ1-4, with TRBD1 identical over 11 bases. The sample was peripheral blood. The receptor was isolated from a woman between 50 and 59 years old with COVID-19, enrolled during active disease. The DNA of the CDR3 is TGTGCCACCAGTGATCCGCGTCCGGGACAGGGGGGAAAACTGTTTTTT. It specifies CATSDPRPGQGGKLFF.